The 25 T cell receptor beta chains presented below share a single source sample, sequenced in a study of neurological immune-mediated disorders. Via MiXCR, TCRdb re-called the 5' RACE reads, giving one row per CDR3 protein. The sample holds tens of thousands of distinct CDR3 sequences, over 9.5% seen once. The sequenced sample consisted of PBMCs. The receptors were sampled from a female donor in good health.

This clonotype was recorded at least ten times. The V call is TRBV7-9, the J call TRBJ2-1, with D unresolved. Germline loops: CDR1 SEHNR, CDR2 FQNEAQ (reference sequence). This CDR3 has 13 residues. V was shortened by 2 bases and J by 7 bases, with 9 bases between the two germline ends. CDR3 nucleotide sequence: TGTGCCAGCAGCTTACCGGTGGGGAATGAGCAGTTCTTC. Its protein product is CASSLPVGNEQFF.

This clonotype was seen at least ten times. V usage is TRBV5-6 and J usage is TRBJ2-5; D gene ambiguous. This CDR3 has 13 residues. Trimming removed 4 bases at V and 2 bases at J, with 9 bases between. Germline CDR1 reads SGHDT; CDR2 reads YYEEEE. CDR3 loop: CASSPGRQETQYF. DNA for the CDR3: TGTGCCAGCAGCCCCGGCAGACAAGAGACCCAGTACTTC. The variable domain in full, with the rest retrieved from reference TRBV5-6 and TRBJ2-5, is DAGVTQSPTHLIKTRGQQVTLRCSPKSGHDTVSWYQQALGQGPQFIFQYYEEEERQRGNFPDRFSGHQFPNYSSELNVNALLLGDSALYLCASSPGRQETQYFGPGTRLLVL.

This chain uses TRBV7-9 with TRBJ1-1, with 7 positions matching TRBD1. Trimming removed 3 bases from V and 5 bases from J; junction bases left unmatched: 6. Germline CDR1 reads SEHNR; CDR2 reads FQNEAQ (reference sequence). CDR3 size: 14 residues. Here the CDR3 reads CASSFGRGLTEAFF. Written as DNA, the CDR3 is TGTGCCAGCAGCTTTGGGAGGGGGCTTACTGAAGCTTTCTTT.

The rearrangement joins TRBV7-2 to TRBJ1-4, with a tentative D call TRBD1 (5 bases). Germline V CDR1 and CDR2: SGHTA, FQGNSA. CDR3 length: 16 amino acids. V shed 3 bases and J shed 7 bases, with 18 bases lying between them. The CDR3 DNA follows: TGTGCCAGCAGCTTGGGAGGAAGGGGATTAAGTGAAAAACTGTTTTTT. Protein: CASSLGGRGLSEKLFF.

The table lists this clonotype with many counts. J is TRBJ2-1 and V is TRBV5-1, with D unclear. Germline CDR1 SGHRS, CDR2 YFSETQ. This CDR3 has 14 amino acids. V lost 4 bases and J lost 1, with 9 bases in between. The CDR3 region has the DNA TGCGCCAGCAGCCTCTCCTCTTCCTACAATGAGCAGTTCTTC. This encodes CASSLSSSYNEQFF.

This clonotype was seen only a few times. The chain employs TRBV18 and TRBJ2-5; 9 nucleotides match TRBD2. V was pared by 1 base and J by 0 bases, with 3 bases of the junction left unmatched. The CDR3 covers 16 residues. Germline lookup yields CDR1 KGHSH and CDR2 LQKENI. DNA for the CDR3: TGTGCCAGCTCACCACGCCTAGCGGGGAACCAAGAGACCCAGTACTTC. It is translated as CASSPRLAGNQETQYF.

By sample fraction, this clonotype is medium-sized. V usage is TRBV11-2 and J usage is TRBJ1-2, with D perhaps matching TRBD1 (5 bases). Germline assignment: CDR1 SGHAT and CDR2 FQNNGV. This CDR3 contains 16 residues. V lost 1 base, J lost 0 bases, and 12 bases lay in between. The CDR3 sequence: CASSLGSGGSNYGYTF. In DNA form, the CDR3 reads TGTGCCAGCAGCTTAGGGTCCGGGGGGTCTAACTATGGCTACACCTTC.

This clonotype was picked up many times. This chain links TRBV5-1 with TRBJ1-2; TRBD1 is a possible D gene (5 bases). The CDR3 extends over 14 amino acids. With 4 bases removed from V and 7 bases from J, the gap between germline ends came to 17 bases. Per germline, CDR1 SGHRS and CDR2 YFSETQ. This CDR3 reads CASSATGPRGGYTF. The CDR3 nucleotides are TGCGCCAGCAGCGCCACCGGGCCAAGGGGTGGCTACACCTTC. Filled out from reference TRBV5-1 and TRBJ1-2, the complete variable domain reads KAGVTQTPRYLIKTRGQQVTLSCSPISGHRSVSWYQQTPGQGLQFLFEYFSETQRNKGNFPGRFSGRQFSNSRSEMNVSTLELGDSALYLCASSATGPRGGYTFGSGTRLTVV.

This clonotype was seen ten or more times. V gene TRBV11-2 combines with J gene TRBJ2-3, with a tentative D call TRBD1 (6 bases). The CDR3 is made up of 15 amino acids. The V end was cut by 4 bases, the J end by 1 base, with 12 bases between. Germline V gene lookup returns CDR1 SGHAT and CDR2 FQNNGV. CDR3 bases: TGTGCCAGCAGCTCACCGAGACAGGGCACAGATACGCAGTATTTT. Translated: CASSSPRQGTDTQYF.

The CDR3 nucleotides read TGTGCCAGCAGTTTAGCGCTACAGACAAACTATGGCTACACCTTC. Protein product: CASSLALQTNYGYTF. The chain couples TRBV12-3 or TRBV12-4 to TRBJ1-2, with no clear D. The V gene lost 0 bases and the J gene lost 2 bases, with 10 bases spanning the gap. The CDR3 extends over 15 amino acids.

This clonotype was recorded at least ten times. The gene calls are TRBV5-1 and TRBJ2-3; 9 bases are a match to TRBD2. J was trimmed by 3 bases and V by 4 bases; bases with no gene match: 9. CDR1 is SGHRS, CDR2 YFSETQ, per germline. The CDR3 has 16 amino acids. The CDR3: CASSGGSGRFTDTQYF. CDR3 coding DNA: TGCGCCAGCAGCGGCGGGAGCGGGAGGTTTACAGATACGCAGTATTTT. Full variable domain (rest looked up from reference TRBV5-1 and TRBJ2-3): KAGVTQTPRYLIKTRGQQVTLSCSPISGHRSVSWYQQTPGQGLQFLFEYFSETQRNKGNFPGRFSGRQFSNSRSEMNVSTLELGDSALYLCASSGGSGRFTDTQYFGPGTRLTVL.

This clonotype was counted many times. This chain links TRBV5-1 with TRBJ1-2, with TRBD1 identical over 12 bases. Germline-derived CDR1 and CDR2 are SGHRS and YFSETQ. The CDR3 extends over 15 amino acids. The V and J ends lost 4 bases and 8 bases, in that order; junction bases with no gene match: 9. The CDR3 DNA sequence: TGCGCCAGCAGCCGCCGGGACAGGGGGCTGCGAGGCTACACCTTC. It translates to CASSRRDRGLRGYTF.

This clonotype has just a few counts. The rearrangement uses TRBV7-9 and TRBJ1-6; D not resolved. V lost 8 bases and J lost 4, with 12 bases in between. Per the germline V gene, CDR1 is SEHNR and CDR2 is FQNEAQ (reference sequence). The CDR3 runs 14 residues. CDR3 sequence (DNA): TGTGCCAGCGGCAGGCTCGATTATAATTCACCCCTCCACTTT. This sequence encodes CASGRLDYNSPLHF.

CDR3 coding DNA: TGTGCCAGCAGTGTAGGGGTAGGGCTAGCGGGAGTCTACGAGCAGTACTTC. Encoded protein: CASSVGVGLAGVYEQYF. The chain links TRBV6-1 to TRBJ2-7; 10 bases agree with TRBD2. CDR1 and CDR2 from the germline V gene are MNHNS and SASEGT. V was pared by 4 bases and J by 3 bases, with 12 bases of the junction left unmatched. The CDR3 covers 17 residues.

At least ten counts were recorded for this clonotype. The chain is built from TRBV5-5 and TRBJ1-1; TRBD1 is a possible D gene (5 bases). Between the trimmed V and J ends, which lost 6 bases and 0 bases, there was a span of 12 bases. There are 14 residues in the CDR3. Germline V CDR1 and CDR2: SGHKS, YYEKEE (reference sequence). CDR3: CASTSQGMNTEAFF. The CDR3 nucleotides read TGTGCCAGCACCAGCCAGGGTATGAACACTGAAGCTTTCTTT. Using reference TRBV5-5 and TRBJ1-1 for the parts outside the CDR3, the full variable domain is DAGVTQSPTHLIKTRGQQVTLRCSPISGHKSVSWYQQVLGQGPQFIFQYYEKEERGRGNFPDRFSARQFPNYSSELNVNALLLGDSALYLCASTSQGMNTEAFFGQGTRLTVV.

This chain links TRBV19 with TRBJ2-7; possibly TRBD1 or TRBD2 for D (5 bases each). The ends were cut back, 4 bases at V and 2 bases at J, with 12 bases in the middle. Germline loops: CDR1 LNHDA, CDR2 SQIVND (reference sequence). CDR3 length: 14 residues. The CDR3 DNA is TGTGCCAGTAGTAAGCAGGGACCGGCCTACGAGCAGTACTTC. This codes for CASSKQGPAYEQYF. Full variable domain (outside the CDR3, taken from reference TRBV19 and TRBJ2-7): DGGITQSPKYLFRKEGQNVTLSCEQNLNHDAMYWYRQDPGQGLRLIYYSQIVNDFQKGDIAEGYSVSREKKESFPLTVTSAQKNPTAFYLCASSKQGPAYEQYFGPGTRLTVT.

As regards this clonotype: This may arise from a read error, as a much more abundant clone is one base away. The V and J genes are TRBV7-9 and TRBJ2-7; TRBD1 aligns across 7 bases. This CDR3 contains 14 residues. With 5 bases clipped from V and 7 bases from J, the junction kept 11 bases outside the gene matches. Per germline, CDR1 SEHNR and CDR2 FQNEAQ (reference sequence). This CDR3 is CASSRRGQSDEQYF. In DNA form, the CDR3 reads TGTGCCAGCAGCCGAAGGGGGCAGTCTGATGAGCAGTACTTC.

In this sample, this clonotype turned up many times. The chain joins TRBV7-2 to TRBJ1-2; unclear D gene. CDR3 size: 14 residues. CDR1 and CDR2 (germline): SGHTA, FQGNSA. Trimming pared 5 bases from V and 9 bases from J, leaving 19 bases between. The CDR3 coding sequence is TGTGCCAGCAGCCCCCCTTATGTGGTGCGACGCTACACCTTC. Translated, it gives CASSPPYVVRRYTF.

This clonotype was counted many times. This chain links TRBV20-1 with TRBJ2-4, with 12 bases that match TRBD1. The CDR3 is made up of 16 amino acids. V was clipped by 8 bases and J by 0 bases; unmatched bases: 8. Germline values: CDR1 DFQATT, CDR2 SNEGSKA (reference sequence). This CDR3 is CSSYRDRGQAKNIQYF. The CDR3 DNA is TGCAGTTCATACCGGGACAGGGGGCAAGCCAAAAACATTCAGTACTTC.

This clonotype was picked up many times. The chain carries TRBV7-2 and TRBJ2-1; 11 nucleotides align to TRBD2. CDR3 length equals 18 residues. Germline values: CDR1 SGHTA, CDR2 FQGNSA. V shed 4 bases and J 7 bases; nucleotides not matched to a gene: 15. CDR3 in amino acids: CASSSEILSGRAGNEQFF. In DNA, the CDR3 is TGTGCCAGCAGCTCCGAAATACTTAGCGGGAGGGCAGGAAATGAGCAGTTCTTC.

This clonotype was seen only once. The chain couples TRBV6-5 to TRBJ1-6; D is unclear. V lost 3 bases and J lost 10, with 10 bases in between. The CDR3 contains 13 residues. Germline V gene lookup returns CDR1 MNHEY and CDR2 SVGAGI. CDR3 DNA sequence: TGTGCCAGCAGTTATGACACGCGCTCACCCCTCCACTTT. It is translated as CASSYDTRSPLHF.

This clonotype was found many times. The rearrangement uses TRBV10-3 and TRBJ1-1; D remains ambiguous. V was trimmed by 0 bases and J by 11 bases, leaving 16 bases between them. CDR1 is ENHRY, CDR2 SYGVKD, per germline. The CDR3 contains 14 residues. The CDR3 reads CAISESSGRRGAFF. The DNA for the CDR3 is TGTGCCATCAGTGAGTCCTCGGGTAGACGTGGGGCTTTCTTT.

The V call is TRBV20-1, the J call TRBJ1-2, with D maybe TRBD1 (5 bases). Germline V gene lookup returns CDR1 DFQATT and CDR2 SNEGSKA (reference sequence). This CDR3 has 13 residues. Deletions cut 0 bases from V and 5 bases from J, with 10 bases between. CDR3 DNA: TGCAGTGCTAGAGATGGGGCTGAATATGGCTACACCTTC. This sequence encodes CSARDGAEYGYTF.

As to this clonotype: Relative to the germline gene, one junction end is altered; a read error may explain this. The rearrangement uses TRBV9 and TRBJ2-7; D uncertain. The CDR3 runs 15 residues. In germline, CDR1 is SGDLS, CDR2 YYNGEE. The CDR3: CASSVGLDVPYEQHF. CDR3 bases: TGTGCCAGCAGCGTAGGGCTGGATGTACCCTACGAGCAGCACTTC.

CDR3 DNA sequence: TGTGCCAGCAGTGAAAAATGGGGGGGTTCCTACAATGAGCAGTTCTTC. It specifies CASSEKWGGSYNEQFF. The rearrangement uses TRBV25-1 and TRBJ2-1; 7 nucleotides line up with TRBD2. V dropped 2 bases and J dropped 1; count of bases not matched to a gene: 5. The CDR3 is made up of 16 amino acids. Per the germline V gene, CDR1 is MGHDK and CDR2 is SYGVNS.